Listed here are 7 T cell receptor beta chains from one sample, sequenced in a study of blood T cells in healthy people across ages. PCR was performed a second time for about 6 to 12 cycles using a sample-barcoded 5' primer and a J-beta primer mix. TCRdb fed the 5' RACE reads into MiXCR, producing one record per CDR3 protein. The data hold about 560,000 distinct CDR3 sequences, with about 29% observed a single time. These same records also appear under a second study, on T cells of mothers and their children.

The sequencing sample was made of blood. All receptors come from a boy aged 2-9 years in good health.

The chain uses TRBV10-3 and TRBJ2-5; 7 nucleotides match TRBD1. Germline CDR1 and CDR2: ENHRY and SYGVKD. The J segment lost 5 bases and the V segment lost 6 bases, leaving 12 bases of the junction unmatched. This CDR3 contains 15 residues. The CDR3 sequence: CAISPGQAEGETQYF. Written as DNA, the CDR3 is TGTGCCATCAGCCCCGGACAGGCTGAGGGGGAGACCCAGTACTTC.

This clonotype was observed a handful of times. V gene TRBV20-1 combines with J gene TRBJ2-7; a weak D match, TRBD2 (5 bases). CDR1 is DFQATT and CDR2 is SNEGSKA in the germline V gene (reference sequence). V was trimmed by 6 bases and J by 0 bases, leaving 15 bases between them. CDR3 length: 14 residues. Here the CDR3 DNA reads TGCAGTGCCCAGGAGGCTACGAACTCCTACGAGCAGTACTTC. Translating gives CSAQEATNSYEQYF.

This clonotype was found once. As DNA, the CDR3 is TGTGCCAGCACGGCTAGCGGGAATCAGGAGACCCAGTACTTC. It specifies CASTASGNQETQYF. The V gene is TRBV7-9, the J gene TRBJ2-5; 9 nucleotides line up with TRBD2. The J segment lost 5 bases and the V segment lost 7 bases, leaving 8 bases of the junction unmatched. The CDR3 runs 14 residues. From germline, CDR1 is SEHNR and CDR2 FQNEAQ (reference sequence).

This clonotype was seen a handful of times. This chain connects TRBV9 to TRBJ2-1; TRBD2 matches 8 bases. The junction had 7 bases not matched to a gene; V was cut back by 4 bases and J by 10 bases. Germline-derived CDR1 and CDR2 are SGDLS and YYNGEE. The CDR3 is 13 residues long. The CDR3 protein is CASSLGLAGEQFF. CDR3 bases: TGTGCCAGCAGCCTAGGACTAGCCGGAGAGCAGTTCTTC.

This clonotype appeared a few times. J is TRBJ2-4 and V is TRBV12-3 or TRBV12-4; D is ambiguous. This CDR3 comprises 17 residues. V was trimmed by 4 bases and J by 4 bases, leaving 20 bases between them. The CDR3 coding sequence is TGTGCCAGCAGTTCGGTGAGGCCCCCCTGGCGAAAAAACATTCAGTACTTC. Translating it yields CASSSVRPPWRKNIQYF.

This clonotype was observed a handful of times. This chain joins TRBV20-1 and TRBJ1-2; D is unclear. CDR3 size: 14 residues. Germline CDR1 and CDR2: DFQATT and SNEGSKA (reference sequence). V lost 3 bases, J lost 5 bases, and 16 bases lay in between. In DNA form, the CDR3 reads TGCAGTGCTAGGGGAAGGACGGATCATTATGGCTACACCTTC. Amino acids: CSARGRTDHYGYTF.

J is TRBJ1-2 and V is TRBV5-1; the match to TRBD1 covers 8 bases. Germline assignment: CDR1 SGHRS and CDR2 YFSETQ. The CDR3 spans 16 residues. J was trimmed by 3 bases and V by 1 base; bases with no gene match: 8. CDR3 residues: CASSLFGQGADYGYTF. The CDR3 DNA reads as TGCGCCAGCAGCTTGTTCGGGCAGGGGGCTGACTATGGCTACACCTTC.